The present T cell receptor (beta chain) was sequenced within a study of blood T cells in healthy people across ages. Broader study findings: Per-million-T-cell TCR beta diversity fell roughly linearly with age.

Aged about 6 to 95, donors were systemically healthy Caucasians from Russia. Every donor provided roughly 10 milliliters of peripheral blood. The V end lost 3 bases, the J end lost 1 base, and 9 bases lay between the germline ends. The CDR3 sequence is 13 residues long. Germline CDR1 and CDR2: GTSNPN and SVGIG (reference sequence). Primers used in a second PCR of roughly 6 to 12 cycles were a sample-barcoded 5' primer and a J-beta primer mix. TCRdb itself ran the 5' RACE reads through MiXCR, one entry per CDR3 protein. The sample lists about 560,000 distinct CDR3 sequences, approximately 26% occurring once. This clonotype occurred a few times. Antigen: not known. These data were also filed under a second study, of T cells of mothers and their children.

Sequencing used blood. The chain has TRBV30 and TRBJ2-5; the D gene is possibly TRBD1 (5 bases). The receptor's source is a boy aged 2 to 10 in good health. CDR3 protein: CAWRPRGQETQYF. Written as DNA, the CDR3 is TGTGCCTGGAGACCAAGGGGCCAAGAGACCCAGTACTTC.